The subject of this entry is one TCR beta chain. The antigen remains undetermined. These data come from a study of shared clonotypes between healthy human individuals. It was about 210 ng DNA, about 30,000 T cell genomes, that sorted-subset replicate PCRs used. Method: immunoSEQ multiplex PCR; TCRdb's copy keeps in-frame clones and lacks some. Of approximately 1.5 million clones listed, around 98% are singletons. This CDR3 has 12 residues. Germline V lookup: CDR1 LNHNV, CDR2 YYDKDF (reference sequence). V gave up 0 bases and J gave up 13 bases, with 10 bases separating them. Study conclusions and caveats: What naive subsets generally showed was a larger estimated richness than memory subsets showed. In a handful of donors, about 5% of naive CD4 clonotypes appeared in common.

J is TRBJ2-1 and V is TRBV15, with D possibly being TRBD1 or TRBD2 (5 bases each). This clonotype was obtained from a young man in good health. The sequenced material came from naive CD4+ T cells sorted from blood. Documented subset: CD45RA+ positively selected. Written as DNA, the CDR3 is TGTGCCACCAGCAGAGATCTGGGGACCCAGTTCTTC. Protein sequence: CATSRDLGTQFF.